The sample holds many counts of the clone carrying this T cell receptor beta chain. Its target is unknown. This sample was included in a study of blood T cells in healthy people across ages. Study-wide results and limits: The fall in TCR beta diversity per million T cells was roughly linear with age.

The CDR3 is 15 amino acids. The germline V gene has CDR1 SGHRS and CDR2 YFSETQ. The J segment lost 8 bases and the V segment lost 2 bases, leaving 8 bases of the junction unmatched. The authors ran a second PCR of about 6 to 11 cycles using a sample-barcoded 5' primer and a J-beta primer mix. Each cDNA molecule received a tag from a template-switch adaptor that had 12 random nucleotides. A single record per CDR3 protein comes from TCRdb applying MiXCR to the 5' RACE reads. Counted here are some 920,000 distinct CDR3 sequences, roughly 51% occurring once; the ten biggest clones make up around 21%. This TCR was sampled from a woman aged 55-69 years in good health. The chain recombines TRBV5-1 with TRBJ2-1; 9 nucleotides align to TRBD1. The sequenced sample consisted of blood. Written as DNA, the CDR3 is TGCGCCAGCAGCTTCAGTAACAGGGGGCTCGATGAGCAGTTCTTC. Its protein is CASSFSNRGLDEQFF.